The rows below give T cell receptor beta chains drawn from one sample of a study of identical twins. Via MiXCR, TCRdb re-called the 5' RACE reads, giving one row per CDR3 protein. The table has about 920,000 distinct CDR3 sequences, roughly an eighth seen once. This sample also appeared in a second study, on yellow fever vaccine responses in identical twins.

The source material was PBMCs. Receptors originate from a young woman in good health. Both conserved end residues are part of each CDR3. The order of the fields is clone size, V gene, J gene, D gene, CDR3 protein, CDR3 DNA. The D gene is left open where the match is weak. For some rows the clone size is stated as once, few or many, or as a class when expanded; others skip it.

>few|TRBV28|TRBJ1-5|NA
CASSLGPFGNQPQHF
TGTGCCAGCAGTTTAGGACCATTCGGCAATCAGCCCCAGCATTTT
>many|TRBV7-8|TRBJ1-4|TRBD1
CASSLKGTEQPTNEKLFF
TGTGCCAGCAGCCTAAAGGGGACAGAGCAGCCAACTAATGAAAAACTGTTTTTT
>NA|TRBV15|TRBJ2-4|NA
CATSRVAKNIQYF
TGTGCCACCAGCCGGGTAGCCAAAAACATTCAGTACTTC
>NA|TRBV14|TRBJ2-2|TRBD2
CASSLRLAGYTGELFF
TGTGCCAGCAGCTTGCGACTAGCGGGGTACACCGGGGAGCTGTTTTTT
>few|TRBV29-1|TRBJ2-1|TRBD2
CSVEPLAGFSNEQFF
TGCAGCGTCGAACCACTAGCGGGATTTTCAAATGAGCAGTTCTTC
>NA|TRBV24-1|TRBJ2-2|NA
CATSDFSTGQHLNTGELFF
TGTGCCACCAGTGATTTTTCCACAGGGCAACATCTGAACACCGGGGAGCTGTTTTTT
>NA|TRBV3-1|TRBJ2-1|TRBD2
CASSQPGRLAGTEQFF
TGTGCCAGCAGCCAACCGGGCCGGCTAGCGGGGACAGAGCAGTTCTTC
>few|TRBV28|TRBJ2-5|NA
CASRPDTGETQYF
TGTGCCAGCAGACCGGACACTGGGGAGACCCAGTACTTC
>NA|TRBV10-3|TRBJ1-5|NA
CAIKAGTDFDQPQHF
TGTGCCATCAAAGCCGGGACGGACTTTGATCAGCCCCAGCATTTT
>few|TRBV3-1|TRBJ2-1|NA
CASSPMGGNEQFF
TGTGCCAGCAGCCCGATGGGCGGCAATGAGCAGTTCTTC
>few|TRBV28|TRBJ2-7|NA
CASHGRDQTFYEQYF
TGTGCCAGCCACGGGCGGGACCAAACTTTTTACGAGCAGTACTTC
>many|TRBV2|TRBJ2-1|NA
CASSDGSSYNEQFF
TGTGCCAGCAGTGATGGTAGCTCCTACAATGAGCAGTTCTTC
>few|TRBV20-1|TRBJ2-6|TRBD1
CSAREPTGVMSGANVLTF
TGCAGTGCTAGAGAACCAACAGGGGTGATGTCTGGGGCCAACGTCCTGACTTTC
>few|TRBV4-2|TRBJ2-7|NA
CASSQESGLGYEQYF
TGTGCCAGCAGCCAAGAGAGCGGACTCGGATACGAGCAGTACTTC
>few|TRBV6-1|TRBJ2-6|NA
CATKTRTSGANVLTF
TGTGCCACCAAGACCCGCACCTCTGGGGCCAACGTCCTGACTTTC
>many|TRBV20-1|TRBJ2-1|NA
CSARITGGRNNEQFF
TGCAGTGCTAGAATAACGGGGGGCAGGAACAATGAGCAGTTCTTC
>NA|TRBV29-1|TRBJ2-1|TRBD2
CSVDLTSGDSYNEQFF
TGCAGCGTTGACTTAACTAGCGGTGACTCCTACAATGAGCAGTTCTTC
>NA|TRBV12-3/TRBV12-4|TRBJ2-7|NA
CASSPPGPGAYEQYF
TGTGCCAGCAGCCCTCCGGGACCGGGGGCCTACGAGCAGTACTTC
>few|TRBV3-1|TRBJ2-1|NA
CASSQPLVPSYNEQFF
TGTGCCAGCAGCCAGCCCCTAGTTCCCTCCTACAATGAGCAGTTCTTC
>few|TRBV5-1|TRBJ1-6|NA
CASSHGAGGGSPLHF
TGCGCCAGCAGCCACGGGGCCGGGGGCGGATCACCCCTCCACTTT
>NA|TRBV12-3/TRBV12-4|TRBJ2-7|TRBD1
CASSLKGQGSHEQYF
TGTGCCAGCAGTTTAAAGGGACAGGGGTCCCACGAGCAGTACTTC
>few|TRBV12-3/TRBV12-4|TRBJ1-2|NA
CASSPNLPDSRGYTF
TGTGCCAGCAGTCCCAACCTACCGGACTCGAGGGGCTACACCTTC
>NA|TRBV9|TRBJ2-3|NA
CASSVGVAFQQRTDTQYF
TGTGCCAGCAGCGTAGGAGTGGCGTTTCAACAGCGAACAGATACGCAGTATTTT
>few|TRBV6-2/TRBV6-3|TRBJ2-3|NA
CASSPPPTRGDTQYF
TGTGCCAGCAGCCCACCCCCGACTAGGGGAGATACGCAGTATTTT
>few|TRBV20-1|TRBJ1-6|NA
CSARGTQNSPLHF
TGCAGTGCTAGAGGGACTCAAAATTCACCCCTCCACTTT
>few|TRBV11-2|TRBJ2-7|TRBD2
CASSPRRPGTSGIHEQYF
TGTGCCAGCAGCCCAAGGCGACCGGGGACTAGCGGGATACACGAGCAGTACTTC
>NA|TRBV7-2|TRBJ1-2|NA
CASSLATGFNYGYTF
TGTGCCAGCAGCTTAGCCACAGGGTTCAACTATGGCTACACCTTC
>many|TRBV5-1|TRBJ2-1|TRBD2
CASSTITSGSFNEQFF
TGCGCCAGCAGCACAATTACTAGCGGGAGCTTCAATGAGCAGTTCTTC
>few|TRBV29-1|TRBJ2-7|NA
CSVKGTQTYEQYF
TGCAGCGTTAAGGGTACCCAGACCTACGAGCAGTACTTC
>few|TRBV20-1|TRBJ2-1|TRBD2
CSAKQRTSGRNEQFF
TGCAGTGCCAAGCAGAGGACTAGCGGGAGAAACGAGCAGTTCTTC
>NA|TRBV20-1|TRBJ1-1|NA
CSAPYRNTEAFF
TGCAGTGCGCCATACAGGAACACTGAAGCTTTCTTT
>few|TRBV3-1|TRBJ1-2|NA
CASSQGAGALYGYTF
TGTGCCAGCAGCCAAGGGGCAGGGGCTCTCTATGGCTACACCTTC
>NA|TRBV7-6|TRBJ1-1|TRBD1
CASSHRRTGQGVLGAFF
TGTGCCAGCAGCCACCGCAGGACGGGACAGGGGGTTCTTGGTGCTTTCTTT
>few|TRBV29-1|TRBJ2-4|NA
CSVEGIAKNIQYF
TGCAGCGTTGAAGGGATAGCCAAAAACATTCAGTACTTC
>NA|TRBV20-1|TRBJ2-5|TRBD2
CSARDMASGIPETQYF
TGCAGTGCTAGAGATATGGCTAGCGGTATTCCAGAGACCCAGTACTTC
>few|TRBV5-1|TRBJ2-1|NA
CASSLAGLEGHNEQFF
TGCGCCAGCAGCTTGGCCGGGCTAGAGGGCCACAATGAGCAGTTCTTC
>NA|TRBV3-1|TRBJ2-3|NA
CATTQEDPRTELQYF
TGTGCCACCACCCAGGAGGACCCTCGGACAGAGCTGCAGTATTTT
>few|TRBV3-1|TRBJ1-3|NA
CASSLTEAGNTIYF
TGTGCCAGCAGCCTGACCGAGGCTGGAAACACCATATATTTT
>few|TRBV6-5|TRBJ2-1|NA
CASIIEGGPYNEQFF
TGTGCCAGCATTATTGAGGGCGGACCCTACAATGAGCAGTTCTTC
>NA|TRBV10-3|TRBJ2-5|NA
CAIRADQGLQETQYF
TGTGCCATCAGGGCGGATCAGGGTCTACAAGAGACCCAGTACTTC
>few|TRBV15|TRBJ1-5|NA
CATSRDGSNQPQHF
TGTGCCACCAGCAGAGATGGGAGCAATCAGCCCCAGCATTTT
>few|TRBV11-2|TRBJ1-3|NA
CASSRGSAGSPVSGNTIYF
TGTGCCAGCAGCAGGGGGTCAGCGGGCAGTCCTGTCTCTGGAAACACCATATATTTT
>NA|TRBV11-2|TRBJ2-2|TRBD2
CASSSVAGYTGELFF
TGTGCCAGCAGCTCAGTAGCGGGGTACACCGGGGAGCTGTTTTTT
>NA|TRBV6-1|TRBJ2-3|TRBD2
CASSSTSGRTQYF
TGTGCCAGCAGCTCCACTAGCGGGAGGACGCAGTATTTT
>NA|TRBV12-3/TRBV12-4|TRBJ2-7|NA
CASSPTGQSRDF
TGTGCCAGCAGCCCGACAGGTCAAAGCAGAGACTTC
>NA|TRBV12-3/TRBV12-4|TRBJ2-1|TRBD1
CASIQGTGANNEQFF
TGTGCCAGCATTCAAGGGACAGGGGCTAACAATGAGCAGTTCTTC
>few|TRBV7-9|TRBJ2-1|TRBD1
CASTGQGGHNEQFF
TGTGCCAGCACCGGACAGGGGGGACACAATGAGCAGTTCTTC
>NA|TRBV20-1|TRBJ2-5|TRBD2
CSAVGREETQYF
TGCAGTGCCGTCGGGAGGGAAGAGACCCAGTACTTC
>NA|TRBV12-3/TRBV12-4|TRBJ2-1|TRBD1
CASSWKGQGSHEQFF
TGTGCCAGCAGTTGGAAGGGACAGGGTTCCCATGAGCAGTTCTTC
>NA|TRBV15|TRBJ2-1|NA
CATSRDPAAYNEQFF
TGTGCCACCAGCAGAGATCCGGCAGCATACAATGAGCAGTTCTTC
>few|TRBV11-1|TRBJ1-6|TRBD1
CASSFSGTGENYNSPLHF
TGTGCCAGCAGCTTTAGCGGGACAGGGGAAAACTATAATTCACCCCTCCACTTT
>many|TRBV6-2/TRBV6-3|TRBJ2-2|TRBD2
CASSSSGRDTGELFF
TGTGCCAGCAGTTCTAGCGGGAGGGATACCGGGGAGCTGTTTTTT
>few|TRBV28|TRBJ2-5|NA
CASRGPFEAQETQYF
TGTGCCAGCAGGGGCCCGTTCGAGGCGCAAGAGACCCAGTACTTC
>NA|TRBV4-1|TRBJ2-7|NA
CASSQLVGSYEQYF
TGCGCCAGCAGCCAACTCGTGGGGTCCTACGAGCAGTACTTC
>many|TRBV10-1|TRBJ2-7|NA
CASSERGSYEQYF
TGCGCCAGCAGTGAAAGGGGGAGTTACGAGCAGTACTTC
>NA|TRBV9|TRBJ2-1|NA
CASSVARGHYNEQFF
TGTGCCAGCAGCGTAGCCAGGGGTCACTACAATGAGCAGTTCTTC
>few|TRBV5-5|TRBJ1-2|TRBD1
CASSHERDRNYGYTF
TGTGCCAGCAGCCACGAGAGGGACAGGAACTATGGCTACACCTTC
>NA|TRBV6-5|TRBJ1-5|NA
CASSYSSPRENQPQHF
TGTGCCAGCAGTTACTCGAGCCCCAGGGAAAATCAGCCCCAGCATTTT
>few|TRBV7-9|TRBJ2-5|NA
CASSLEFGGPPETQYF
TGTGCCAGCAGCTTAGAGTTTGGCGGGCCCCCAGAGACCCAGTACTTC
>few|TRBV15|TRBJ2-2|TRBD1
CATSRPGQGGTGELFF
TGTGCCACCAGCAGGCCGGGACAGGGAGGAACCGGGGAGCTGTTTTTT